The 19 T cell receptor beta chains reported below all come from one sample, sequenced in a study of cytomegalovirus exposure and HLA in healthy donors. The PCR used 60 Vbeta and 13 Jbeta primers. Generated by immunoSEQ multiplex PCR, the TCRdb table keeps only in-frame clones and is missing some. The sample lists roughly 120,000 clones, over 8% occurring once. Source material: PBMCs. The receptors were sampled from a man in his forties in good health and CMV-seronegative.

This clone has just a few counts. At one end, the junction sequence differs from germline, possibly due to a read error. The CDR3 DNA reads TGCGCCAGCAGCCAAGAGGACTCCGGGACAGGGGTTTGGTTT. Its translation is CASSQEDSGTGVWF. This chain uses TRBV4-1 with TRBJ1-4; 10 bases match TRBD1. The V gene's germline CDR1 is MGHRA and CDR2 YSYEKL. The CDR3 length is 14 residues.

This clone has a handful of counts. The rearrangement uses TRBV11-2 and TRBJ2-7; no clear D gene. V was clipped by 5 bases and J by 4 bases, with 12 bases between them. The CDR3 has 13 amino acids. Germline V CDR1 and CDR2: SGHAT, FQNNGV. In DNA form, the CDR3 reads TGTGCCAGCAGCGAAAGCGCCCGTTACGAGCAGTACTTC. It yields the protein CASSESARYEQYF.

The chain carries TRBV14 and TRBJ2-5; D remains unclear. Trimming took 3 bases from V and 2 from J, leaving 10 bases between them. Germline V gene data show CDR1 as SGHDN and CDR2 as FVKESK. This CDR3 has 14 residues. The CDR3 bases are TGTGCCAGCAGCCATCAGACTTTACAAGAGACCCAGTACTTC. This codes for CASSHQTLQETQYF.

The chain links TRBV25-1 to TRBJ2-7; a weak D match, TRBD2 (5 bases). Trimming left V 3 bases short and J 1 base short, with 13 bases between. In germline, CDR1 is MGHDK, CDR2 SYGVNS. The CDR3 extends over 15 amino acids. CDR3 nucleotide sequence: TGTGCCAGCAGTGACCACCGGACTCTTTCCTACGAGCAGTACTTC. It yields the protein CASSDHRTLSYEQYF.

The rearrangement joins TRBV19 to TRBJ2-4; 12 bases agree with TRBD1. V lost 5 bases, J lost 9 bases, and 8 bases stayed unmatched. This CDR3 is 15 amino acids long. CDR1 is LNHDA and CDR2 is SQIVND in the germline V gene (reference sequence). The CDR3 DNA follows: TGTGCCAGTAGTGGCCCCGGGACAGGGGGCAGCATTCAGTACTTC. It specifies CASSGPGTGGSIQYF.

This CDR3 reads CSAGRGGYTF. The CDR3 DNA follows: TGCAGTGCCGGAAGAGGCGGCTACACCTTC. This chain uses TRBV20-1 with TRBJ1-2; unclear D gene. V lost 6 bases and J lost 8, with 10 bases in between. The CDR3 extends over 10 amino acids. CDR1 is DFQATT and CDR2 is SNEGSKA in the germline V gene (reference sequence).

The genes are TRBV7-2 and TRBJ1-1, with D unclear. Per the germline V gene, CDR1 is SGHTA and CDR2 is FQGNSA. This CDR3 spans 13 amino acids. Trimming shortened V by 2 bases and J by 6 bases, and 10 bases separated the two germline ends. This chain's CDR3 is CASSLRGLPEAFF. The CDR3 region has the DNA TGTGCCAGCAGCTTACGAGGGCTCCCTGAAGCTTTCTTT.

The sample holds a few counts of this clone. One end of the junction fails to match germline, which may point to a read error. Other DNA sequences in the same sample also yield this CDR3. The chain carries TRBV6-1 and TRBJ2-2, with 13 nucleotides matching TRBD2. The CDR3 consists of 15 residues. Germline V gene sequence: CDR1 MNHNS, CDR2 SASEGT. The CDR3 protein is CATKRGTSGAGELFF. CDR3 nucleotide sequence: TGTGCCACCAAAAGGGGGACTAGCGGGGCAGGGGAGCTGTTTTTC.

The chain uses TRBV7-9 and TRBJ1-2, with TRBD1 matching over 7 bases. Germline V CDR1 and CDR2: SEHNR, FQNEAQ (reference sequence). Trimming removed 2 bases from V and 7 bases from J; junction bases left unmatched: 4. The CDR3 covers 13 residues. CDR3 sequence reads: CASSLTGAGGYTF. CDR3 sequence (DNA): TGTGCCAGCAGCTTAACAGGGGCCGGTGGCTACACCTTC.

Comments on this clone: Other DNA sequences within the sample encode an identical CDR3. V and J are TRBV29-1 and TRBJ1-4; TRBD1 matches 10 bases. The CDR3 extends over 15 amino acids. Germline CDR1 is SQVTM and CDR2 is ANQGSEA. The junction had 8 bases not matched to a gene; V was cut back by 4 bases and J by 6 bases. Here the CDR3 reads CSVGDFDRGHEKLFF. CDR3 DNA sequence: TGCAGCGTTGGAGACTTTGACAGGGGGCATGAAAAACTGTTTTTT.

This clone has only a few counts. The gene calls are TRBV2 and TRBJ2-7, with D hard to call. The CDR3 extends over 12 amino acids. Germline lookup yields CDR1 SNHLY and CDR2 FYNNEI. V was cut by 7 bases and J by 2 bases, with 9 bases left in between. The CDR3 reads CASTPVAYEQYF. In nucleotides, the CDR3 is TGTGCCAGCACCCCGGTTGCCTACGAGCAGTACTTC.

V usage is TRBV2 and J usage is TRBJ2-1; tentatively, D is TRBD2 (5 bases). Germline CDR1 SNHLY, CDR2 FYNNEI. This CDR3 comprises 17 residues. With 4 bases removed from V and 0 bases from J, the gap between germline ends came to 16 bases. The CDR3 DNA is TGTGCCAGCAGTGTCACTAGTTACCGCTACTCCTACAATGAGCAGTTCTTC. Encoded protein: CASSVTSYRYSYNEQFF.

The genes are TRBV5-3 and TRBJ2-1; perhaps TRBD1 as D (6 bases). TRBV5-3 is an open reading frame whose function is uncertain. This CDR3 has 15 amino acids. V lost 2 bases, J lost 5 bases, and 14 bases lay in between. The CDR3 reads CARSLDRYEHNEQFF. DNA of the CDR3: TGTGCCAGAAGCTTAGACAGGTATGAACACAATGAGCAGTTCTTC.

This clone was seen only once. The chain combines TRBV2 with TRBJ1-1, with 10 bases that match TRBD1. Losses at the gene ends were 6 bases for V and 8 bases for J; bases not matched to a gene: 12. CDR1 and CDR2 from the germline V gene are SNHLY and FYNNEI. This CDR3 has 15 amino acids. CDR3: CASRDRDRGRPEAFF. The CDR3, as DNA: TGTGCCAGCAGGGACCGGGACAGGGGCCGACCGGAAGCTTTCTTT.

This chain links TRBV6-8 with TRBJ1-3; a possible D gene is TRBD1 (5 bases). The CDR3 has 15 amino acids. Germline assignment: CDR1 MNHGY and CDR2 SAAAGT. The ends were cut back, 2 bases at V and 7 bases at J, with 15 bases in the middle. CDR3 nucleotides: TGTGCCAGCAGTTACATTGCAGGGATTTCTAACACCATATATTTT. This encodes CASSYIAGISNTIYF.

The chain joins TRBV7-9 to TRBJ1-4; 10 nucleotides align to TRBD1. CDR3 length: 17 residues. Germline CDR1 and CDR2: SEHNR and FQNEAQ (reference sequence). Trimming cost V 1 base and J 3 bases; bases outside gene matches: 5. CDR3 region: CASSLVGQGSANEKLFF. The CDR3 nucleotides read TGTGCCAGCAGCTTAGTGGGACAGGGGTCGGCTAATGAAAAACTGTTTTTT.

This clone was counted between two and nine times. The chain is built from TRBV27 and TRBJ1-2; D gene ambiguous. This CDR3 has 11 amino acids. Trimming stripped 8 bases from V and 5 bases from J, with 9 bases between. Germline CDR1 is MNHEY and CDR2 is SMNVEV (reference sequence). DNA for the CDR3: TGTGCCAGCGGACCGGGGTATGGCTACACCTTC. Residues: CASGPGYGYTF.

This clone was counted only a few times. The rearrangement uses TRBV28 and TRBJ1-1, with no clear D. From germline, CDR1 is MDHEN and CDR2 SYDVKM. Trimming cost V 5 bases and J 1 base, with 8 bases left between them. This CDR3 is 13 amino acids long. Written as DNA, the CDR3 is TGTGCCAGCAGTCAGACTGAGAACACTGAAGCTTTCTTT. Its translation: CASSQTENTEAFF.

The J gene is TRBJ2-1, the V gene TRBV19; 8 positions agree with TRBD2. V lost 3 bases and J lost 1; bases outside the gene matches: 5. Germline CDR1 and CDR2: LNHDA and SQIVND (reference sequence). This CDR3 has 16 amino acids. The CDR3 nucleotides read TGTGCCAGTAGTATTATGGGACTAGAGTCCTACAATGAGCAGTTCTTC. As protein: CASSIMGLESYNEQFF.